This is a list of T cell receptor beta chains from one sample in a study of T cells in Graves' hyperthyroidism and ophthalmopathy. MiXCR, run by TCRdb on the multiplex PCR reads, gives a single entry per CDR3 protein. The sample contains hundreds of thousands of distinct CDR3 sequences, less than 25% of which appear only once. Sample: blood. The receptors derive from a man aged 25 to 45 with Graves' ophthalmopathy. CDR3s include the opening cysteine and the closing phenylalanine or tryptophan. Fields, in order: V gene, clone size, J gene, D gene, CDR3 protein, CDR3 DNA. D genes are given only for firm matches. Not every row has a clone size; where given, it reads once, few, many or a size class.

TRBV3-1	few	TRBJ2-5	TRBD2	CASSQELAGGKETQYF	TGTGCCAGCAGCCAAGAGTTAGCGGGGGGAAAAGAGACCCAGTACTTC
TRBV19	few	TRBJ2-7	-	CASSVPLQGVGYEQYF	TGTGCCAGTAGTGTTCCGCTACAGGGAGTTGGCTACGAGCAGTACTTC
TRBV20-1	-	TRBJ2-7	-	CSARRSAYEWQYF	TGCAGTGCTAGAAGGTCCGCTTACGAGTGGCAGTACTTC
TRBV3-1	many	TRBJ2-3	TRBD1	CASSHDRGRLTQYF	TGTGCCAGCAGCCACGACAGGGGAAGGCTTACGCAGTATTTT
TRBV19	-	TRBJ1-1	-	CASNTDMNTEAFF	TGTGCCAGTAACACAGATATGAACACTGAAGCTTTCTTT
TRBV7-8	few	TRBJ2-3	TRBD1	CASSRNRDRDTDTQYF	TGTGCCAGCAGCCGAAACAGGGACAGGGACACAGATACGCAGTATTTT
TRBV28	few	TRBJ2-1	TRBD2	CASSLSGLAGPYNEQFF	TGTGCCAGCAGTTTATCAGGACTAGCGGGCCCTTACAATGAGCAGTTCTTC
TRBV20-1	-	TRBJ2-1	-	CSARDSGTLASYQNSYNEQFF	TGCAGTGCTAGGGACTCAGGCACACTAGCCTCTTATCAAAACTCCTACAATGAGCAGTTCTTC
TRBV30	many	TRBJ1-1	TRBD1	CACSGAGGNTEAFF	TGTGCCTGCAGCGGTGCAGGGGGGAACACTGAAGCTTTCTTT
TRBV2	-	TRBJ2-7	-	CASVSGGTYEQYF	TGTGCCAGCGTTTCCGGGGGTACCTACGAGCAGTACTTC
TRBV6-1	-	TRBJ2-3	TRBD2	CASSEGGGRPDTQYF	TGTGCCAGCAGTGAAGGGGGCGGGAGACCAGATACGCAGTATTTT
TRBV9	-	TRBJ2-3	TRBD2	CASSVAGGGSGDTQYF	TGTGCCAGCAGCGTAGCGGGCGGGGGAAGTGGAGATACGCAGTATTTT
TRBV5-4	-	TRBJ2-7	TRBD1	CAYSRLGDRGYEQYF	TGTGCCTACAGCAGATTGGGGGACAGGGGCTACGAGCAGTACTTC
TRBV4-1	-	TRBJ2-7	-	CASSQSAPQPGHLPYEKYF	TGCGCCAGCAGCCAATCCGCCCCCCAGCCGGGACACCTCCCCTACGAGAAGTACTTC
TRBV28	few	TRBJ1-5	-	CASSAPIPDVTGNQPQHF	TGTGCCAGCAGTGCCCCCATCCCGGACGTGACAGGTAATCAGCCCCAGCATTTT
TRBV20-1	few	TRBJ2-7	-	CSAAQAVGEQYF	TGCAGTGCTGCACAGGCAGTGGGCGAGCAGTACTTC
TRBV29-1	-	TRBJ1-2	-	CSVELKGTYGYTF	TGCAGCGTTGAATTAAAGGGGACCTATGGCTACACCTTC
TRBV9	few	TRBJ2-7	-	CASSVDQGPGYEQYF	TGTGCCAGCAGCGTAGACCAGGGCCCGGGGTACGAGCAGTACTTC
TRBV9	few	TRBJ1-2	TRBD1	CASSVDVGTGGTYGYTF	TGTGCCAGCAGCGTAGATGTCGGGACAGGGGGCACCTATGGCTACACCTTC
TRBV7-9	few	TRBJ2-7	-	CASSSTTDPYEQYF	TGTGCCAGCAGCTCGACGACGGATCCCTACGAGCAGTACTTC
TRBV6-6	-	TRBJ2-3	-	CASSYSWQQRITDTQYF	TGTGCCAGCAGTTACTCCTGGCAGCAACGGATCACAGATACGCAGTATTTT
TRBV20-1	-	TRBJ1-6	TRBD1	CSAGRGDNSPLHF	TGCAGTGCGGGCAGGGGGGATAATTCACCCCTCCACTTT
TRBV7-9	many	TRBJ1-1	-	CASSLEGNTEAFF	TGTGCCAGCAGCTTAGAGGGGAACACTGAAGCTTTCTTT
TRBV4-2	few	TRBJ1-1	-	CASSPLQDVRRAFF	TGTGCCAGCAGCCCACTTCAAGACGTCCGTCGGGCTTTCTTT
TRBV5-1	many	TRBJ2-1	-	CASSSDHEQFF	TGCGCCAGCAGCTCAGATCATGAGCAGTTCTTC
TRBV3-1	many	TRBJ2-1	TRBD2	CASSQDLAVTYNEQFF	TGTGCCAGCAGCCAAGATCTAGCGGTTACATACAATGAGCAGTTCTTC
TRBV28	-	TRBJ1-2	TRBD1	CASSQQGYYGYTF	TGTGCCAGCAGTCAACAGGGGTACTATGGCTACACCTTC
TRBV16	few	TRBJ1-1	-	CASSQSERMNTEAFF	TGTGCCAGCAGCCAATCGGAGAGAATGAACACTGAAGCTTTCTTT
TRBV3-1	-	TRBJ2-3	TRBD2	CASSQGAGGRKDTQYF	TGTGCCAGCAGCCAAGGAGCGGGAGGTCGAAAAGATACGCAGTATTTT